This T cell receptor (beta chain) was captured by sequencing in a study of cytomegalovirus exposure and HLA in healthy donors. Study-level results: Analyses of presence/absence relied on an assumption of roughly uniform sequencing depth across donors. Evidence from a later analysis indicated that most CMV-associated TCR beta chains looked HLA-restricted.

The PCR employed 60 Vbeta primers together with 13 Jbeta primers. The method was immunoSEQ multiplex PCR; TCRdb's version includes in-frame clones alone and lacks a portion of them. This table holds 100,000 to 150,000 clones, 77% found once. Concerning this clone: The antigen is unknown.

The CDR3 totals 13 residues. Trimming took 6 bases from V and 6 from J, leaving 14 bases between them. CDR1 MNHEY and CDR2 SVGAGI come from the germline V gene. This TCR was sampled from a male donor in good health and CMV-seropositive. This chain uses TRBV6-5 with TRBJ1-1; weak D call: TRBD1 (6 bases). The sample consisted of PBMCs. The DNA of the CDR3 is TGTGCCAGCAGCCGCTCGGGGACACCTGAAGCTTTCTTT. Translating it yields CASSRSGTPEAFF.